The clone carrying this T cell receptor (beta chain) was seen more than once but under ten times. What it binds is unknown. This entry belongs to a study of Ad26.COV2.S vaccination and SARS-CoV-2 variants. Overall study findings and caveats: It was reported that spike-specific CD8+ and CD4+ T cell responses were substantially broad after vaccination. Responses of T cells in total may have been underestimated by the TCR breadth and depth analyses. Researchers reported similar non-spike TCR breadth in vaccine and placebo recipients. Vaccine recipients had higher spike-specific TCR breadth than placebo recipients.

V was cut by 1 base and J by 10 bases, with 13 bases left in between. Per germline, CDR1 MGHRA and CDR2 YSYEKL. The CDR3 has 14 residues. Sequenced by immunoSEQ multiplex PCR; TCRdb stores in-frame clones only, minus some. Of nearly 7,000 clones listed, 84% are singletons. Sequencing was performed on peripheral blood, taken after recovery from COVID-19. V gene TRBV4-1 combines with J gene TRBJ2-2; no clear D gene. The receptor was isolated from a human donor who had recovered from COVID-19. Here the CDR3 DNA reads TGCGCCAGCAGCCAAGCCGACCTTCAAACGGAGCTGTTTTTT. Translating gives CASSQADLQTELFF.